Below are 5 T cell receptor beta chains sequenced from a single sample in a study of response to subunit inactivated influenza vaccine. TCRdb called the RT-PCR reads again in MiXCR, with one record for every CDR3 protein. The repertoire consists of over 450,000 distinct CDR3 sequences, with 10% to 15% occurring once and the leading ten covering around 13%. The sequencing used PBMCs from blood, collected more than 35 days after vaccination. Receptors originate from a man aged 50 to 59 who received an inactivated influenza vaccine.

The chain is built from TRBV12-3 or TRBV12-4 and TRBJ1-1; maybe TRBD1 (6 bases). The CDR3 sequence is 15 residues long. Deletions cut 3 bases from V and 1 base from J, with 12 bases between. The CDR3 DNA is TGTGCCAGCAGTTTCCGGTGGGGACAGAACACTGAAGCTTTCTTT. Amino acid sequence: CASSFRWGQNTEAFF.

This clonotype was counted ten times or more. The chain has TRBV7-9 and TRBJ2-1; D gene unclear. Trimming stripped 4 bases from V and 9 bases from J, with 13 bases between. In germline, CDR1 is SEHNR, CDR2 FQNEAQ (reference sequence). The CDR3 runs 13 residues. The CDR3 loop is CASSSPGPSEQFF. The CDR3 bases are TGTGCCAGCAGCTCGCCCGGGCCATCTGAGCAGTTCTTC.

This rearrangement joins TRBV4-1 to TRBJ2-5; possible D gene TRBD1, 6 bases. This CDR3 region has 14 residues. Germline values: CDR1 MGHRA, CDR2 YSYEKL. The V and J ends lost 0 bases and 5 bases respectively, with 10 bases between them. The CDR3 sequence: CASSQDGQRETQYF. The CDR3 DNA sequence: TGCGCCAGCAGCCAAGACGGACAGAGGGAGACCCAGTACTTC.

In this sample, this clonotype turned up a few times. V gene TRBV5-1 combines with J gene TRBJ2-7; D is possibly TRBD1 or TRBD2 (5 bases each). The germline V gene encodes CDR1 SGHRS and CDR2 YFSETQ. This CDR3 contains 16 residues. Trimming cost V 5 bases and J 3 bases, with 21 bases left between them. CDR3 nucleotides: TGCGCCAGCAGAAGGGACGGATCGGGGTTTTTCTACGAGCAGTACTTC. Its translation is CASRRDGSGFFYEQYF.

The genes are TRBV12-3 or TRBV12-4 and TRBJ1-6, with 10 bases fitting TRBD1. The CDR3 length is 15 residues. V lost 6 bases, J lost 10 bases, and 9 bases stayed unmatched. DNA of the CDR3: TGTGCCAGCAGCCTAATGACAGGGGGCGGATCACCCCTCCACTTT. It translates to CASSLMTGGGSPLHF.